The clone carrying this T cell receptor beta chain was recorded only once. The junction differs from germline at one of its ends, possibly a read error. This entry comes from a study of blood T cell repertoires in COVID-19. Study information: Material from acute and convalescent COVID-19 was sourced from the United States, Italy and Spain. Sample material is recorded as cDNA or gDNA derived from T cells, B-cell-depleted T cells, or PBMCs.

As handled by the study authors: Quantification of nucleated cells was approximated via reference gene primer amplification. The data were produced by immunoSEQ multiplex PCR, yet TCRdb's version contains in-frame clones alone and is incomplete. That table gives V, J and clone size, and the DNA gave D and trimming. In the table there are 70,000 to 100,000 clones, 90% of which are singletons. The CDR3 contains 14 residues. CDR1 is MDHEN and CDR2 is SYDVKM in the germline V gene. The chain couples TRBV28 to TRBJ1-6; D may be TRBD1 (5 bases). The sample was peripheral blood. The receptor comes from a woman aged 80 or older with active or convalescent COVID-19. This chain's CDR3 is CASTLGPGFSPLHF. The CDR3 DNA sequence: TGTGCCAGCACTTTAGGGCCAGGGTTCTCACCCCTCCACTTT.